This T cell receptor beta chain originates from a study of beta chain features in type 1 diabetes. The study's findings and limits: People with Type 1 diabetes carried modestly yet significantly shorter TCRB CDR3s in all four CD4+ subsets. Because the template was cDNA, high-expressing cells might be over-represented.

What was sequenced were expressed TCRB transcripts, since all of the isolated RNA had been reverse transcribed. The protocol was immunoSEQ multiplex PCR, while the TCRdb copy is restricted to in-frame clones and leaves out a portion. This repertoire shows more than 150,000 clones, roughly 11% found once; its top ten account for approximately 2%. Sort purity for all populations was recorded as exceeding 98%. This CDR3 spans 16 amino acids. Germline CDR1 and CDR2: MGHRA and YSYEKL. V shed 0 bases and J shed 0 bases, with 9 bases lying between them. This clone has more than one count but fewer than ten. The antigen remains undetermined.

Sequenced: central memory CD4+ T cells from blood. The rearrangement links TRBV4-1 to TRBJ2-1; D is possibly TRBD1 or TRBD2 (5 bases each). The receptor comes from a man aged 18 to 29 in good health. CDR3: CASSQEGPSSYNEQFF. CDR3 nucleotide sequence: TGCGCCAGCAGCCAAGAGGGACCCAGCTCCTACAATGAGCAGTTCTTC.